The clone carrying this T cell receptor beta chain was recorded at least ten times. This entry is derived from a study of T cells in Graves' hyperthyroidism and ophthalmopathy. TCR beta CDR3 regions were amplified from RNA. In the first-round RT-PCR of the TCR CDR3, the HTBI primer set was used. MiXCR, applied by TCRdb to the multiplex PCR reads, yields one record per CDR3 protein. The sample carries about 700,000 distinct CDR3 sequences, 12% to 15% recorded once. Germline CDR1 is SNHLY and CDR2 is FYNNEI. Trimming removed 7 bases from V and 0 bases from J; junction bases left unmatched: 2. The CDR3 loop spans 13 amino acids.

This sequence was found in a woman aged 18-29 years with Graves' hyperthyroidism. The chain joins TRBV2 to TRBJ1-1; the match to TRBD1 covers 7 bases. Sequencing was done on a sample of blood. The CDR3 DNA reads as TGTGCCAGCATGGACAGGTTGAACACTGAAGCTTTCTTT. It yields the protein CASMDRLNTEAFF.